A single sample is the source of the 14 T cell receptor beta chains below, sequenced in a study of Tregs in tolerant kidney transplant recipients. Clones were sequenced by immunoSEQ multiplex PCR, and TCRdb holds only the in-frame ones, with some missing. The sample records 15,000 to 20,000 clones, under 70% being singletons. What these receptors recognize is not known. Sequences were obtained from Tregs from blood cultured with allogeneic cells. Every receptor here comes from a human donor in good health.

Regarding this clone: A much larger clone is a single base away; this may be a read error. The chain links TRBV30 to TRBJ1-5, with D tentatively TRBD1 (5 bases). V lost 2 bases and J lost 5, with 10 bases in between. The germline V gene encodes CDR1 GTSNPN and CDR2 SVGIG (reference sequence). CDR3 length: 13 residues. The CDR3 loop reads CAWSLLGDQPQHF. CDR3 coding DNA: TGTGCCTGGAGTCTACTAGGGGATCAGCCCCAGCATTTT.

V gene TRBV6-5 combines with J gene TRBJ1-2; 8 bases are a match to TRBD1. The CDR3 contains 14 residues. The trim removed 0 bases at V and 14 bases at J, leaving 11 bases unmatched. Germline V CDR1 and CDR2: MNHEY, SVGAGI. The CDR3 region is CASSYSRTGYETTF. CDR3 nucleotides: TGTGCCAGCAGTTACTCCCGGACAGGGTACGAGACGACCTTC.

V and J are TRBV5-1 and TRBJ2-3, with 11 bases fitting TRBD2. The CDR3 has 16 residues. Losses at the gene ends were 0 bases for V and 1 base for J; bases not matched to a gene: 1. Germline CDR1 reads SGHRS; CDR2 reads YFSETQ. The CDR3 region is CASSLGGLAGTDTQYF. The CDR3 DNA follows: TGCGCCAGCAGCTTGGGGGGACTAGCGGGCACAGATACGCAGTATTTT.

This clone is medium-sized in the sample. The genes are TRBV5-6 and TRBJ2-7, with D uncertain. The germline V gene has CDR1 SGHDT and CDR2 YYEEEE. CDR3 length: 15 amino acids. V was clipped by 0 bases and J by 2 bases, with 12 bases between them. CDR3 nucleotide sequence: TGTGCCAGCAGCTTGGTGGGGTCGCTAACCTACGAGCAGTACTTC. Protein: CASSLVGSLTYEQYF.

The chain has TRBV2 and TRBJ1-5; 7 bases line up with TRBD1. The junction had 13 bases not matched to a gene; V was cut back by 7 bases and J by 10 bases. The CDR3 runs 14 residues. The germline V gene has CDR1 SNHLY and CDR2 FYNNEI. CDR3 sequence: CASKLGDRRGPQHF. CDR3 nucleotide sequence: TGTGCCAGCAAACTTGGGGACAGAAGGGGACCCCAGCATTTT.

This clone showed up just once. This chain links TRBV11-2 with TRBJ2-5, with TRBD1 as a possible D gene (5 bases). V gave up 5 bases and J gave up 5 bases, with 21 bases separating them. Germline CDR1 reads SGHAT; CDR2 reads FQNNGV. CDR3 length: 16 residues. The CDR3 DNA follows: TGTGCCAGCAGCGTACGCCCTCCGGCAGGGTGGGAGACCCAGTACTTC. Its translation: CASSVRPPAGWETQYF.

CDR3 sequence (DNA): TGCGCCAGCAGCTTGGTTCACGGGAACGAAAAACTGTTTTTT. Translation: CASSLVHGNEKLFF. The J gene is TRBJ1-4, the V gene TRBV5-1, with unresolved D. Germline CDR1 is SGHRS and CDR2 is YFSETQ. The V and J ends lost 0 bases and 8 bases respectively, with 11 bases between them. There are 14 residues in the CDR3.

This clone was seen a few times. V is TRBV6-1 and J is TRBJ1-2; maybe TRBD1 (5 bases). The V gene lost 6 bases and the J gene lost 7 bases, with 18 bases spanning the gap. This CDR3 comprises 14 residues. Germline CDR1 is MNHNS and CDR2 is SASEGT. The CDR3 loop is CASRPVVGEGGYTF. Written as DNA, the CDR3 is TGTGCCAGCAGGCCAGTAGTGGGGGAGGGTGGCTACACCTTC.

The chain has TRBV2 and TRBJ2-7; D gene unclear. Trimming took 4 bases from V and 10 from J, leaving 11 bases between them. The germline gives CDR1 SNHLY, CDR2 FYNNEI. The CDR3 extends over 11 amino acids. The CDR3 bases are TGTGCCAGCAGTGTAAGCGCTATCCAGTACTTC. Encoded protein: CASSVSAIQYF.

The J gene is TRBJ1-2, the V gene TRBV7-9, with D hard to call. This CDR3 comprises 15 residues. Trimming removed 1 base at V and 0 bases at J, with 9 bases between. Germline lookup yields CDR1 SEHNR and CDR2 FQNEAQ (reference sequence). CDR3 bases: TGTGCCAGCAGCTTAGTTTACATCGCTAACTATGGCTACACCTTC. This encodes CASSLVYIANYGYTF. Combining the CDR3 with reference TRBV7-9 and TRBJ1-2 gives the whole variable domain DTGVSQNPRHKITKRGQNVTFRCDPISEHNRLYWYRQTLGQGPEFLTYFQNEAQLEKSRLLSDRFSAERPKGSFSTLEIQRTEQGDSAMYLCASSLVYIANYGYTFGSGTRLTVV.

By share, this clone ranks as medium-sized. The chain combines TRBV10-1 with TRBJ2-2; 9 bases agree with TRBD2. Germline-derived CDR1 and CDR2 are WNHNN and SYGVQD (reference sequence). J lost 6 bases, V lost 4 bases, and 9 bases had no gene match. The CDR3 covers 16 residues. The DNA of the CDR3 is TGCGCCAGCAGTGGGCTGAGGGGACTAGCCCCCGGGGAGCTGTTTTTT. Translation gives CASSGLRGLAPGELFF.

This chain connects TRBV18 to TRBJ1-2, with unresolved D. This CDR3 is built from 11 residues. The ends were cut back, 2 bases at V and 8 bases at J, with 6 bases in the middle. The germline V gene has CDR1 KGHSH and CDR2 LQKENI. The CDR3 DNA follows: TGTGCCAGCTCACCAGGGTACGGCTACACCTTC. It codes for CASSPGYGYTF.

Remarks on this clone: This CDR3 is missing its conserved last phenylalanine or tryptophan, likely due to a read error. No DNA is shown, since the ends of the CDR3 on it are uncertain; the CDR3 is the one TCRdb lists. V gene TRBV7-3 combines with J gene TRBJ2-7; the table's D call, TRBD2, has no DNA check behind it. A total of 16 residues make up the CDR3, ends included. CDR1 SGHTA and CDR2 FQGTGA come from the germline V gene. CDR3: CASSFGGREAPNGPVI.

The chain employs TRBV5-8 and TRBJ2-1; 8 positions match TRBD2. Trimming cost V 6 bases and J 4 bases; bases outside gene matches: 9. CDR3 size: 15 residues. The germline V gene encodes CDR1 SGHTS and CDR2 YDEGEE. The CDR3 loop is CASILREGRYNEQFF. As DNA, the CDR3 is TGTGCCAGCATCCTTCGGGAGGGAAGGTACAATGAGCAGTTCTTC.